This is a list of T cell receptor beta chains from one sample in a study of OX40 agonist ivuxolimab in advanced cancers. Data came from immunoSEQ multiplex PCR; TCRdb stores just in-frame clones and leaves some out. This table holds around 100,000 clones, nearly 90% found once. This material consisted of CD4+ or CD8+ T cells sorted from blood, taken in a trial of the OX40 agonist ivuxolimab. The receptors here all came from an adult with an advanced solid tumor such as melanoma, head and neck, liver or kidney cancer. The conserved cysteine and the conserved F or W are not part of the CDR3 here. Only part of the rows carry a size: once, few, many, or a class if the clone is expanded.

clone_size,j_call,v_call,cdr3_aa
few,TRBJ2-7,TRBV5-8,ASSWGRSTSRTGREQY
NA,TRBJ2-3,TRBV5-1,ASSQPGGGTQY
NA,TRBJ1-1,TRBV9,ASSVDPGTVATEAF
NA,TRBJ2-3,TRBV11-2,ASSSTTTQY
NA,TRBJ1-2,TRBV10-3,AISEGRTNGYT
NA,TRBJ2-7,TRBV29-1,SAIVGRSGEQY
NA,TRBJ1-2,TRBV15,ATRFNRDRDGYT
NA,TRBJ2-7,TRBV2,ASRLQGRGYEQY
NA,TRBJ2-2,TRBV5-1,ASSAGGRNTGELF
NA,TRBJ2-7,TRBV6-1,ASSERGTSRSGEQY
NA,TRBJ2-1,TRBV28,ASSFFLAGPYNEQF
NA,TRBJ1-1,TRBV11-2,ASSSLQGAHPPEAF
NA,TRBJ2-2,TRBV5-4,ASSPNVAGVSGELF
NA,TRBJ2-1,TRBV2,ASSGTPPYNEQF
once,TRBJ1-3,TRBV29-1,SVEGGGNTIY
few,TRBJ2-5,TRBV5-4,ASSPPSMGGETQY
NA,TRBJ2-3,TRBV10-3,AISPILAGATDTQY
NA,TRBJ2-7,TRBV29-1,SVDGGGSYEQY
NA,TRBJ1-4,TRBV6-5,ASKQTATNEKLF
once,TRBJ1-1,TRBV6-1,ASRHRAAVEAF
NA,TRBJ2-6,TRBV5-1,ASRDSSGANVLT
NA,TRBJ2-3,TRBV7-9,ASSLAGLTDTQY
once,TRBJ1-2,TRBV9,ASSETGYSNYGYT
NA,TRBJ1-2,TRBV30,AWSNPRTQGNYGYT
NA,TRBJ1-3,TRBV4-2,ASSQVPLGQGSGNTIY
once,TRBJ2-5,TRBV4-1,ASSPSWGAIQETQY
NA,TRBJ1-2,TRBV19,ASTPNDVSYT
NA,TRBJ2-7,TRBV7-8,ASSFPRTRSFSYEQY
NA,TRBJ2-3,TRBV27,ASRLTQSDTQY
NA,TRBJ2-1,TRBV11-2,ASSLTGAGEQF
NA,TRBJ1-5,TRBV21-1,ASSKAGDRDCNQPQH
NA,TRBJ2-1,TRBV5-1,ASSLRLEVGDNEQF
NA,TRBJ2-5,TRBV28,ASSLGSLVRQETQY
NA,TRBJ2-3,TRBV19,ASSKGDGDTDTQY
NA,TRBJ2-7,TRBV6-5,ASRPTGVFEQY
NA,TRBJ2-1,TRBV15,ATSRALAGGPGNEQF
NA,TRBJ2-7,TRBV6-5,ASRSDRGYNEQY
NA,TRBJ2-1,TRBV6-1,ASSEEPWEGASEQF
once,TRBJ2-1,TRBV5-1,ASSQAGNEQF
NA,TRBJ2-7,TRBV7-2,ASSLVVGTAHEQY
once,TRBJ2-1,TRBV27,ASSFTTSGRLSYNEQF
NA,TRBJ1-5,TRBV2,ASSGQPIDQPQH
NA,TRBJ1-1,TRBV5-1,ASSLVKGSNTEAF
NA,TRBJ2-5,TRBV5-6,ASSPRTVRAWGQETQY
NA,TRBJ2-7,TRBV6-1,ASSRTSGEQY